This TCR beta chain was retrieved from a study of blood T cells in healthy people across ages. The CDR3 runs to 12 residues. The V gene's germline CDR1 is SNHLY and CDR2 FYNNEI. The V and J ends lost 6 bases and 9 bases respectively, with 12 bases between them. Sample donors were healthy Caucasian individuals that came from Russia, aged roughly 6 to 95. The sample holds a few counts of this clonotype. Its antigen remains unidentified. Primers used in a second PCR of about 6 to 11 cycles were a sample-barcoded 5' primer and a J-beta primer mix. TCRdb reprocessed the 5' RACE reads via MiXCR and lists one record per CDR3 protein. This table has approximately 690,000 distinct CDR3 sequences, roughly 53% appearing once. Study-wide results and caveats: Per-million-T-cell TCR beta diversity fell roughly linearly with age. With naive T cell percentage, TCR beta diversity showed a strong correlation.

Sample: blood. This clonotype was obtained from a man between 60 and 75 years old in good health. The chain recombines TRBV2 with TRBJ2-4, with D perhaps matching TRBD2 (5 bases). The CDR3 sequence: CASRSDEGIQYF. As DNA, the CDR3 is TGTGCCAGCAGGTCGGACGAGGGCATTCAGTACTTC.